This entry lists 4 T cell receptor beta chains sequenced from one sample in a study of PD-1 blockade in classical Hodgkin lymphoma (dated by TCRdb to the early 2020s). The label giving this sample's time point can be read as: cycle 1 day 1 (C1D1), immediately before nivolumab initiation. Every trial patient had relapsed following autologous stem cell transplantation, and prior brentuximab vedotin exposure was what differed among cohorts A, B and C. To prepare the library, the immunoSEQ multiplex PCR assay was applied. TCRdb took over this immuneACCESS table, retaining in-frame rearrangements with V and J assigned. Such tables are incomplete; in checked studies, under half of the missing clones stem from an unresolved V gene, and the remainder is unexplained. The sample includes under 20,000 clones, with 84% observed a single time. The biggest ten clones account for roughly 6.4% of the sample. This specimen consisted of peripheral blood mononuclear cells (PBMCs), obtained at baseline. The receptors here all came from a human donor with classical Hodgkin lymphoma.

The genes are TRBV7-6 and TRBJ1-1, with D hard to call. The germline gives CDR1 SGHVS, CDR2 FNYEAQ. Trimming removed 1 base from V and 1 base from J, with 7 bases in between. This CDR3 has 14 amino acids. In DNA form, the CDR3 reads TGTGCCAGCAGCTTAGGATCCGAGAACACTGAAGCTTTCTTT. This sequence encodes CASSLGSENTEAFF.

J is TRBJ2-3 and V is TRBV2; no clear D gene. Trimming took 5 bases from V and 2 from J, leaving 8 bases between them. Germline V gene lookup returns CDR1 SNHLY and CDR2 FYNNEI. This CDR3 has 13 residues. The CDR3 is CASSPPFTDTQYF. The CDR3 DNA is TGTGCCAGCAGTCCCCCATTCACAGATACGCAGTATTTT.

J is TRBJ1-1 and V is TRBV15; weak D call: TRBD1 (6 bases). Trimming shortened V by 5 bases and J by 1 base, and 14 bases separated the two germline ends. Germline V gene lookup returns CDR1 LNHNV and CDR2 YYDKDF (reference sequence). This CDR3 spans 15 amino acids. CDR3 nucleotide sequence: TGTGCCACCAGCTTCGACAGGCTTGCGAACACTGAAGCTTTCTTT. Encoded protein: CATSFDRLANTEAFF.

The rearrangement joins TRBV7-9 to TRBJ1-5, with no clear D. Looked up from germline, CDR1 is SEHNR and CDR2 is FQNEAQ (reference sequence). The CDR3 sequence is 13 residues long. V lost 0 bases and J lost 3, with 3 bases in between. Written as DNA, the CDR3 is TGTGCCAGCAGCTTAGCCTACAATCAGCCCCAGCATTTT. The encoded protein is CASSLAYNQPQHF.